This entry lists 27 T cell receptor beta chains sequenced from one sample in a study of T cell responses to AZD1222 COVID-19 vaccine (dated by TCRdb to the early 2020s). Read against the paper, the sample's time point label means: about 28 days (+/-7) after the second vaccine dose. The library was built by means of the immunoSEQ multiplex PCR assay. Entries here come from immuneACCESS through TCRdb and include only in-frame sequences with V and J called. Some clones fail to appear in such tables; in the studies checked, an unresolved V gene covers under half of the shortfall, and the cause of the remainder is unknown. In this sample the table shows more than 150,000 clones, roughly 90% of which occur a single time. The leading ten clones occupy roughly 3.5% of the sample. Here the sequenced sample was peripheral blood, taken 28 days after the second AZD1222 dose. Every receptor here comes from an adult who received the AZD1222 COVID-19 vaccine.

The V and J genes are TRBV3-1 (or the pseudogene TRBV3-2) and TRBJ1-6; D is perhaps TRBD1 (6 bases). Trimming took 10 bases from V and 7 from J, leaving 11 bases between them. CDR1 LGHDT and CDR2 YNNKEL come from the germline V gene (reference sequence). The CDR3 loop spans 12 amino acids. CDR3 bases: TGTGCCACGGGGGGGCGGAATTCACCCCTCCACTTT. Translated: CATGGRNSPLHF.

This clone showed up just once. This chain links TRBV9 with TRBJ1-6, with D possibly being TRBD1 (5 bases). Per germline, CDR1 SGDLS and CDR2 YYNGEE. The CDR3 has 14 amino acids. Trimming shortened V by 0 bases and J by 8 bases, and 9 bases separated the two germline ends. In DNA, the CDR3 is TGTGCCAGCAGCGTAGCTCTAGGGGATTCACCCCTCCACTTT. Protein: CASSVALGDSPLHF.

This clone was observed once. The rearrangement links TRBV7-9 to TRBJ2-7; D is tentatively TRBD1 or TRBD2 (7 bases each). Trimming removed 5 bases from V and 0 bases from J, with 17 bases in between. Germline V CDR1 and CDR2: SEHNR, FQNEAQ (reference sequence). This CDR3 has 16 amino acids. The CDR3 protein is CASSHTTGRDSYEQYF. DNA for the CDR3: TGTGCCAGCAGCCACACGACAGGGAGGGACTCCTACGAGCAGTACTTC.

This sequence joins TRBV4-1 and TRBJ2-7; the match to TRBD2 covers 7 bases. Looked up from germline, CDR1 is MGHRA and CDR2 is YSYEKL. With V trimmed by 1 base and J by 6 bases, 12 bases remained unmatched. This CDR3 region has 16 residues. Written as DNA, the CDR3 is TGCGCCAGCAGCCAAGGCTCTGGGGAGGGCCTCCCCGAGCAGTACTTC. Translating it yields CASSQGSGEGLPEQYF.

The chain carries TRBV30 and TRBJ1-6, with D perhaps matching TRBD1 (6 bases). CDR1 is GTSNPN, CDR2 SVGIG, per germline (reference sequence). The CDR3 runs to 12 residues. Trimming shortened V by 2 bases and J by 14 bases, and 13 bases separated the two germline ends. The CDR3, as DNA: TGTGCCTGGAGTCGACAGGTCCCAACCCTCCACTTT. Its protein is CAWSRQVPTLHF.

J is TRBJ2-2 and V is TRBV3-1 (or the pseudogene TRBV3-2), with 9 bases fitting TRBD2. CDR1 LGHDT and CDR2 YNNKEL come from the germline V gene (reference sequence). The CDR3 has 14 amino acids. V lost 4 bases and J lost 6; bases outside the gene matches: 3. The CDR3 DNA reads as TGTGCCAGCAGCCCGGGACTAGCACCCGGGGAGCTGTTTTTT. This translates into CASSPGLAPGELFF.

V and J are TRBV19 and TRBJ1-2; TRBD1 matches at 8 bases. The germline V gene encodes CDR1 LNHDA and CDR2 SQIVND (reference sequence). The CDR3 consists of 15 residues. J gave up 8 bases and V 5 bases, and 13 bases lay outside the gene matches. As DNA, the CDR3 is TGTGCCAGTAGTCCTTCGGGACAGGAGGCGTGGGGCTACACCTTC. As protein: CASSPSGQEAWGYTF.

The chain is built from TRBV24-1 and TRBJ2-7; D not resolved. V gave up 3 bases and J gave up 3 bases, with 11 bases separating them. CDR1 is KGHDR, CDR2 SFDVKD, per germline. There are 14 residues in the CDR3. CDR3 bases: TGTGCCACCAGTGATAGAGGATCCGGCTACGAGCAGTACTTC. Its protein product is CATSDRGSGYEQYF.

The chain recombines TRBV5-5 with TRBJ2-1; TRBD2 matches 11 bases. The CDR3 is 17 amino acids. Trimming took 4 bases from V and 3 from J; bases not matched to a gene: 9. Germline V CDR1 and CDR2: SGHKS, YYEKEE (reference sequence). CDR3 in DNA: TGTGCCAGCAGCCTATATGCCGGGACTAGCGGCTACAATGAGCAGTTCTTC. Protein sequence: CASSLYAGTSGYNEQFF.

The gene calls are TRBV28 and TRBJ1-3; no clear D gene. Germline CDR1 MDHEN, CDR2 SYDVKM. The CDR3 has 14 amino acids. Trimming stripped 6 bases from V and 4 bases from J, with 13 bases between. CDR3 sequence reads: CASSPTRSGNTIYF. CDR3 DNA: TGTGCCAGCAGCCCGACAAGGTCCGGAAACACCATATATTTT.

The chain has TRBV6-5 and TRBJ1-1; unclear D gene. CDR3 size: 13 residues. Germline V gene lookup returns CDR1 MNHEY and CDR2 SVGAGI. V dropped 0 bases and J dropped 0 bases, with 2 bases sitting between them. The chain's CDR3 is CASSYSLNTEAFF. CDR3 sequence (DNA): TGTGCCAGCAGTTACTCTCTGAACACTGAAGCTTTCTTT.

The chain recombines TRBV18 with TRBJ2-7; 8 bases match TRBD1. The CDR3 runs 14 residues. The V gene end was trimmed by 4 bases and the J gene end by 3 bases; junction bases not matched to a gene: 5. Germline values: CDR1 KGHSH, CDR2 LQKENI. CDR3 loop: CASSLIDRGYEQYF. In nucleotides, the CDR3 is TGTGCCAGCTCACTTATCGACAGGGGCTACGAGCAGTACTTC.

The V call is TRBV3-1 (or the pseudogene TRBV3-2), the J call TRBJ1-3; tentatively, D is TRBD1 (5 bases). CDR1 and CDR2 from the germline V gene are LGHDT and YNNKEL (reference sequence). CDR3 size: 13 residues. Trimming pared 8 bases from V and 4 bases from J, leaving 12 bases between. The CDR3 DNA follows: TGTGCCAGCGGCGGGACCAAGGGAAACACCATATATTTT. This encodes CASGGTKGNTIYF.

This chain joins TRBV4-1 and TRBJ2-6; D possibly corresponds to TRBD2 (6 bases). CDR1 and CDR2 (germline): MGHRA, YSYEKL. The CDR3 consists of 15 residues. V was trimmed by 1 base and J by 3 bases, leaving 7 bases between them. The CDR3 DNA reads TGCGCCAGCAGCCAAGGGGGAGGTGGGGCCAACGTCCTGACTTTC. Translated, it gives CASSQGGGGANVLTF.

The J gene is TRBJ2-1, the V gene TRBV28; 10 positions match TRBD2. Germline CDR1 is MDHEN and CDR2 is SYDVKM. The V gene end was trimmed by 5 bases and the J gene end by 10 bases; junction bases not matched to a gene: 14. The CDR3 contains 16 residues. In nucleotides, the CDR3 is TGTGCCAGCAGTGACGATTCTGGGACTAGCGATAGGGAGCAGTTCTTC. Protein sequence: CASSDDSGTSDREQFF.

A single count supports this clone. The chain carries TRBV9 and TRBJ1-2; TRBD1 aligns across 9 bases. J lost 4 bases, V lost 3 bases, and 4 bases had no gene match. Germline lookup yields CDR1 SGDLS and CDR2 YYNGEE. This CDR3 is built from 14 residues. The CDR3 DNA is TGTGCCAGCAGCGACCCGACAGGGGGCTATGGCTACACCTTC. Its translation: CASSDPTGGYGYTF.

J is TRBJ1-3 and V is TRBV19; a possible D gene is TRBD1 (6 bases). Deletions cut 7 bases from V and 6 bases from J, with 10 bases between. This CDR3 has 12 residues. The germline gives CDR1 LNHDA, CDR2 SQIVND (reference sequence). CDR3 sequence: CASKGVTNTIYF. The CDR3 coding sequence is TGTGCCAGTAAGGGGGTGACAAACACCATATATTTT.

This clone was picked up one time. The CDR3 DNA reads TGTGCCAGCAACAACGGCCCAGGAGAGCAGTTCTTC. It encodes CASNNGPGEQFF. This rearrangement joins TRBV7-3 to TRBJ2-1; D gene uncertain. This CDR3 is 12 amino acids long. Germline V gives CDR1 SGHTA, CDR2 FQGTGA. Deletions cut 7 bases from V and 10 bases from J, with 14 bases between. Supplemented by reference TRBV7-3 and TRBJ2-1, the full variable domain reads GAGVSQTPSNKVTEKGKYVELRCDPISGHTALYWYRQSLGQGPEFLIYFQGTGAADDSGLPNDRFFAVRPEGSVSTLKIQRTERGDSAVYLCASNNGPGEQFFGPGTRLTVL.

The chain combines TRBV18 with TRBJ2-1; D call uncertain. The CDR3 extends over 13 amino acids. Deletions cut 4 bases from V and 8 bases from J, with 12 bases between. The germline V gene encodes CDR1 KGHSH and CDR2 LQKENI. The CDR3 protein is CASSRSLVDEQFF. CDR3 nucleotide sequence: TGTGCCAGCTCACGGAGCTTGGTGGATGAGCAGTTCTTC.

This clone appeared a single time. This sequence joins TRBV19 and TRBJ2-7; the match to TRBD1 covers 10 bases. Trimming at V came to 1 base and at J to 0 bases, leaving 0 bases not matched to a gene. From germline, CDR1 is LNHDA and CDR2 SQIVND (reference sequence). The CDR3 length is 15 residues. The DNA for the CDR3 is TGTGCCAGTAGTATAGGACAGGGGGCCTCCTACGAGCAGTACTTC. Residues: CASSIGQGASYEQYF.

The chain uses TRBV12-3 or TRBV12-4 and TRBJ2-1; D call uncertain. With 1 base removed from V and 7 bases from J, the gap between germline ends came to 5 bases. This CDR3 has 12 amino acids. CDR3 in amino acids: CASSLGVNEQFF. CDR3 coding DNA: TGTGCCAGCAGTTTAGGGGTTAATGAGCAGTTCTTC.

The sample holds a few counts of this clone. Additional DNA sequences in this sample encode the identical CDR3. This chain joins TRBV7-9 and TRBJ1-1; TRBD1 aligns across 8 bases. CDR1 is SEHNR, CDR2 FQNEAQ, per germline (reference sequence). Trimming at V came to 3 bases and at J to 3 bases, leaving 0 bases not matched to a gene. This CDR3 is built from 13 residues. The CDR3 nucleotides are TGTGCCAGCAGCTTGACAGGGGACACTGAAGCTTTCTTT. Protein: CASSLTGDTEAFF.

The chain employs TRBV10-3 and TRBJ2-5; TRBD2 matches 10 bases. The V gene end was trimmed by 4 bases and the J gene end by 2 bases; junction bases not matched to a gene: 4. Germline CDR1 reads ENHRY; CDR2 reads SYGVKD. The CDR3 runs 15 residues. CDR3 DNA: TGTGCCATCAGTGTAGGACTAGCGGAACAAGAGACCCAGTACTTC. It yields the protein CAISVGLAEQETQYF.

This sequence joins TRBV3-1 (or the pseudogene TRBV3-2) and TRBJ1-6, with D uncertain. V lost 3 bases, J lost 9 bases, and 21 bases lay in between. The CDR3 covers 17 residues. The germline V gene has CDR1 LGHDT and CDR2 YNNKEL (reference sequence). CDR3 residues: CASSHTQLTVIPSPLHF. The CDR3, as DNA: TGTGCCAGCAGCCACACTCAGCTGACGGTGATCCCTTCACCCCTCCACTTT.

The chain recombines TRBV30 with TRBJ2-1; 8 bases align to TRBD2. The germline V gene encodes CDR1 GTSNPN and CDR2 SVGIG (reference sequence). V shed 3 bases, J shed 0 bases, and the junction held 10 bases outside the gene matches. The CDR3 totals 17 residues. CDR3 bases: TGTGCCTGGAGACAGCGGGGGTCCCTCGGCTCCTACAATGAGCAGTTCTTC. Protein sequence: CAWRQRGSLGSYNEQFF.

In the case of this clone: Other DNA sequences of this sample code for an identical CDR3. J is TRBJ1-1 and V is TRBV18; D perhaps matches TRBD1 (6 bases). This CDR3 spans 14 amino acids. Trimming pared 0 bases from V and 2 bases from J, leaving 7 bases between. The germline gives CDR1 KGHSH, CDR2 LQKENI. The CDR3 loop is CASSPPTGNTEAFF. CDR3 sequence (DNA): TGTGCCAGCTCACCACCGACAGGAAACACTGAAGCTTTCTTT.

The genes are TRBV25-1 and TRBJ2-7, with a weak D call TRBD1 (6 bases). Per germline, CDR1 MGHDK and CDR2 SYGVNS. V was pared by 4 bases and J by 6 bases, with 19 bases between. The CDR3 is 15 amino acids. CDR3 nucleotide sequence: TGTGCCAGCAGTGCGCTAAATACAGGGTTGAGCGAGCAGTACTTC. Translated, it gives CASSALNTGLSEQYF.